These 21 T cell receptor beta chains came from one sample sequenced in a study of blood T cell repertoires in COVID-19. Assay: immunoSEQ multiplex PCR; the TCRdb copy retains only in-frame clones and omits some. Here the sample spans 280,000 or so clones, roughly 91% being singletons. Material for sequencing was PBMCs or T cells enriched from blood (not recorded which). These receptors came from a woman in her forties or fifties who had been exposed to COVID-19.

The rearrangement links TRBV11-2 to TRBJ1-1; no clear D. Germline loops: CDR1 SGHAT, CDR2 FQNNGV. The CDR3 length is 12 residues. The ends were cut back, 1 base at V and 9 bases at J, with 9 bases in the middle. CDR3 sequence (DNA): TGTGCCAGCAGCTTAGTGAACGGGAAAGCTTTCTTT. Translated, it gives CASSLVNGKAFF.

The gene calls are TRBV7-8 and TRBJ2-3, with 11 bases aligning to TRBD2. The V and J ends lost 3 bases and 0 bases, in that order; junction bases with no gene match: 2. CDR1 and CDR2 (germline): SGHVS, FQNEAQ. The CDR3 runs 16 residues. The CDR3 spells CASSLVAGGSTDTQYF. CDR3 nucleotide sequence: TGTGCCAGCAGCTTGGTAGCGGGGGGGAGCACAGATACGCAGTATTTT. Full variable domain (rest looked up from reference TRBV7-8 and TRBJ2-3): GAGVSQSPRYKVAKRGQDVALRCDPISGHVSLFWYQQALGQGPEFLTYFQNEAQLDKSGLPSDRFFAERPEGSVSTLKIQRTQQEDSAVYLCASSLVAGGSTDTQYFGPGTRLTVL.

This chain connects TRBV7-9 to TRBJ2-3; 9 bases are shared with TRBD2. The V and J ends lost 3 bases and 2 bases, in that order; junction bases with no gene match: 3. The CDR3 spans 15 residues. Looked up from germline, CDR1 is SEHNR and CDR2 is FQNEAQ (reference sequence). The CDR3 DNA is TGTGCCAGCAGCTTTAGCGGGGGCGTCACAGATACGCAGTATTTT. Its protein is CASSFSGGVTDTQYF.

The CDR3 coding sequence is TGTGCCAGCAGCTTAGGGGCAGGTGGCTACACCTTC. Protein product: CASSLGAGGYTF. The gene calls are TRBV7-2 and TRBJ1-2; D is unclear. Germline values: CDR1 SGHTA, CDR2 FQGNSA. V lost 1 base and J lost 7, with 7 bases in between. The CDR3 totals 12 residues.

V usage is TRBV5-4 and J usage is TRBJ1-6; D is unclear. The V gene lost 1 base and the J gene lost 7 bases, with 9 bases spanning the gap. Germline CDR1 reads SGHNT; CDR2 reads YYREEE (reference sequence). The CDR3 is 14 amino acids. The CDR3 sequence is CASSLLGGNSPLHF. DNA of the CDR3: TGTGCCAGCAGCTTGCTGGGAGGGAATTCACCCCTCCACTTT.

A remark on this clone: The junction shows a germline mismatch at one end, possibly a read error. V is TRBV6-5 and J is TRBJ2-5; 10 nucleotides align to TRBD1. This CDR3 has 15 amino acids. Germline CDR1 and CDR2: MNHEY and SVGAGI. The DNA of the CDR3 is TGTGCCAGCAGGTACTGGACAGGGGGACAAGAGACCCAGTACTTC. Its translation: CASRYWTGGQETQYF.

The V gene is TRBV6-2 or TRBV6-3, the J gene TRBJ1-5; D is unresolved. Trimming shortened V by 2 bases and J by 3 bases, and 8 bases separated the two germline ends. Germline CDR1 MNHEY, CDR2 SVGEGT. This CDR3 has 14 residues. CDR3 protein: CASSYARSNQPQHF. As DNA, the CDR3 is TGTGCCAGCAGTTACGCCCGGTCCAATCAGCCCCAGCATTTT.

DNA of the CDR3: TGCGCCAGCTCACCGGGACACTTATACGAGCAGTACTTC. It yields the protein CASSPGHLYEQYF. The chain joins TRBV10-2 to TRBJ2-7; possible D gene TRBD1, 6 bases. The CDR3 consists of 13 residues. Trimming took 8 bases from V and 4 from J, leaving 15 bases between them. From germline, CDR1 is WSHSY and CDR2 SAAADI.

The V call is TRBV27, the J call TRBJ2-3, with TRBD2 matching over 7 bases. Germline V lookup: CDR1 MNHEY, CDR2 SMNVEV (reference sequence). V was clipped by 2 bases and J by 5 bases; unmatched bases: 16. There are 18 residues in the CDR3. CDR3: CASSLRPSGIRGGDTQYF. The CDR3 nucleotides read TGTGCCAGCAGTTTACGACCTAGCGGTATTAGGGGAGGAGATACGCAGTATTTT.

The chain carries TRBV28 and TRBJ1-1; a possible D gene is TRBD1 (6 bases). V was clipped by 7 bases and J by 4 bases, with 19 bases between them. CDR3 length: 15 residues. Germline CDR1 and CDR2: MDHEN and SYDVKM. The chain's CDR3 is CASTKPRGSSTEAFF. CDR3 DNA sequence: TGTGCCAGCACCAAACCCAGGGGATCGAGCACTGAAGCTTTCTTT.

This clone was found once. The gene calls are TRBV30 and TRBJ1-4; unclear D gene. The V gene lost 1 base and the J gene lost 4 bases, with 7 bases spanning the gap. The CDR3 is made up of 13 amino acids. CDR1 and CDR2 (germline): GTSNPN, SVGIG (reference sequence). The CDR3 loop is CAWSGQVNEKLFF. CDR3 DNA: TGTGCCTGGAGTGGGCAGGTTAATGAAAAACTGTTTTTT.

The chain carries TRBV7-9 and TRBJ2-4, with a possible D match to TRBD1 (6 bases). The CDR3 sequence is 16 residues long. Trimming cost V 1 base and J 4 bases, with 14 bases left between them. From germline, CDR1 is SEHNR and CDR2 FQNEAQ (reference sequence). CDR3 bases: TGTGCCAGCAGCTTAGACCGTACAGGGTGGAAAAACATTCAGTACTTC. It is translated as CASSLDRTGWKNIQYF.

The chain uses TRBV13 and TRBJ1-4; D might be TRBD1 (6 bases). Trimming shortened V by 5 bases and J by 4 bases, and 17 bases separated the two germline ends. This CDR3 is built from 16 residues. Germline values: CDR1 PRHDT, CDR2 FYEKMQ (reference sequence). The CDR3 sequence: CASSLQGIQGNEKLFF. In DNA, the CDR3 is TGTGCCAGCAGCCTCCAGGGGATACAGGGTAATGAAAAACTGTTTTTT. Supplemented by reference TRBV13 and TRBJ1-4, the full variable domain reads AAGVIQSPRHLIKEKRETATLKCYPIPRHDTVYWYQQGPGQDPQFLISFYEKMQSDKGSIPDRFSAQQFSDYHSELNMSSLELGDSALYFCASSLQGIQGNEKLFFGSGTQLSVL.

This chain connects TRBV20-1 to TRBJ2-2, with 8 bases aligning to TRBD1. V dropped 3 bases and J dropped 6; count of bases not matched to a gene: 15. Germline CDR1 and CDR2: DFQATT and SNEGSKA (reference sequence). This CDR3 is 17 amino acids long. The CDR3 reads CSASASFRTGLPGELFF. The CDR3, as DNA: TGCAGTGCTAGTGCCTCTTTCAGGACAGGGCTCCCCGGGGAGCTGTTTTTT.

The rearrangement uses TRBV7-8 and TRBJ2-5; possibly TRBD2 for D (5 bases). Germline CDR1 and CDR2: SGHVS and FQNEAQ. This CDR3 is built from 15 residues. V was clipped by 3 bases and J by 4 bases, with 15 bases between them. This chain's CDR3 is CASSLGWRRRETQYF. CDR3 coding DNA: TGTGCCAGCAGCTTGGGGTGGAGGAGGAGAGAGACCCAGTACTTC.

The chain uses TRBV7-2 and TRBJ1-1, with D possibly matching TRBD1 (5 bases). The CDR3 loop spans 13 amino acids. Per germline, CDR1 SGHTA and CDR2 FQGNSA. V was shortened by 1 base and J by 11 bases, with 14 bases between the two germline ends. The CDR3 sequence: CASSLVSGGVAFF. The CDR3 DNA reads TGTGCCAGCAGCTTAGTTTCGGGGGGGGTTGCTTTCTTT.

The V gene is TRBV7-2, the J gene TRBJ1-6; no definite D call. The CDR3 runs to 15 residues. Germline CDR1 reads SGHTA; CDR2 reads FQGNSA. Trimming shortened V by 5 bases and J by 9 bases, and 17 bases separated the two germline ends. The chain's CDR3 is CASSLRAIMSSPLHF. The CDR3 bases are TGTGCCAGCAGCCTGAGGGCGATCATGAGTTCACCCCTCCACTTT.

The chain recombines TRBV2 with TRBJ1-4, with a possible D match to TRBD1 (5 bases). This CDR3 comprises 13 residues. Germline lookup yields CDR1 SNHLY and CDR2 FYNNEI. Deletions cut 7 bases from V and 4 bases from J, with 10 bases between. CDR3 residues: CASNGQVNEKLFF. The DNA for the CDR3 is TGTGCCAGCAACGGACAAGTTAATGAAAAACTGTTTTTT.

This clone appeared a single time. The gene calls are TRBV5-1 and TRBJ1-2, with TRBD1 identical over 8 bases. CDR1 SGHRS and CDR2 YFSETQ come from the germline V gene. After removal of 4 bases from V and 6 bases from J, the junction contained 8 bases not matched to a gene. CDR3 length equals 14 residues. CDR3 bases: TGCGCCAGCAGCCCGGACAGGGTACGGGATGGCTACACCTTC. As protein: CASSPDRVRDGYTF.

This CDR3 reads CASSRTSGGDTQYF. CDR3 sequence (DNA): TGCGCCAGCAGCCGGACTAGCGGGGGGGATACGCAGTATTTT. The chain uses TRBV5-1 and TRBJ2-3, with 14 bases identical to TRBD2. CDR1 is SGHRS and CDR2 is YFSETQ in the germline V gene. This CDR3 has 14 residues. V lost 4 bases to trimming and J lost 6 bases; unmatched junction nucleotides: 1.

DNA of the CDR3: TGTGCCAGCAGTGAAGCAGGCGCAACTAATGAAAAACTGTTTTTT. Amino acid sequence: CASSEAGATNEKLFF. The V and J genes are TRBV25-1 and TRBJ1-4; D is uncertain. The CDR3 sequence is 15 residues long. V lost 2 bases, J lost 0 bases, and 7 bases lay in between. Germline V lookup: CDR1 MGHDK, CDR2 SYGVNS. Together with reference TRBV25-1 and TRBJ1-4, the CDR3 gives the full variable domain: EADIYQTPRYLVIGTGKKITLECSQTMGHDKMYWYQQDPGMELHLIHYSYGVNSTEKGDLSSESTVSRIRTEHFPLTLESARPSHTSQYLCASSEAGATNEKLFFGSGTQLSVL.